This TCR beta chain was identified during a study of PD-L1 blockade in urothelial cancer. Study-level background: Analyzed time points were 3 weeks (second dose) and 6 weeks after therapy began.

The CDR3 runs 12 residues. V lost 0 bases and J 5 bases, leaving 7 bases between the germline ends. Germline lookup yields CDR1 GTSNPN and CDR2 SVGIG (reference sequence). PCRs were each spiked with synthetic TCR analog templates. Profiling relied on immunoSEQ multiplex PCR, and the TCRdb table lists in-frame clones only, not all of them. In the table there are about 90,000 clones, 90% of which are singletons. In regard to this clone: The antigen remains undetermined.

The study's findings and limits: Better survival was forecast by a pretreatment blood TCR clonality below the median.

Each patient gave between 1 and 8 samples, pretreatment and on-treatment. This TCR came from a man aged 55 to 70 with urothelial cancer. V is TRBV30 and J is TRBJ2-5, with D uncertain. The starting material was PBMCs, obtained around atezolizumab (anti-PD-L1) treatment. CDR3 sequence reads: CAWSVRVETQYF. CDR3 DNA sequence: TGTGCCTGGAGTGTACGGGTTGAGACCCAGTACTTC. The full variable domain, in which reference TRBV30 and TRBJ2-5 provide the parts outside the CDR3, is SQTIHQWPATLVQPVGSPLSLECTVEGTSNPNLYWYRQAAGRGLQLLFYSVGIGQISSEVPQNLSASRPQDRQFILSSKKLLLSDSGFYLCAWSVRVETQYFGPGTRLLVL.